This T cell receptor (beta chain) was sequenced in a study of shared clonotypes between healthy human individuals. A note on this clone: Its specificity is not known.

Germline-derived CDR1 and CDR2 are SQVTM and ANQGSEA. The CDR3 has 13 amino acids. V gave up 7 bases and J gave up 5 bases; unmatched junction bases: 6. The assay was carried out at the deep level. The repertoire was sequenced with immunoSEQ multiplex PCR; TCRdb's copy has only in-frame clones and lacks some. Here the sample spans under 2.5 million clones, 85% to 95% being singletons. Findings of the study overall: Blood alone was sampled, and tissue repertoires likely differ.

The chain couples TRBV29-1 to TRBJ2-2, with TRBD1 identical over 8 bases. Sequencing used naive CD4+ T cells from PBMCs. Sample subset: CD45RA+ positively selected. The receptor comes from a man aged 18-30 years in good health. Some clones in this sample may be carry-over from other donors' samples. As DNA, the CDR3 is TGCAGCGGTGGACAGGGATGGACCGGGGAGCTGTTTTTT. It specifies CSGGQGWTGELFF.